This T cell receptor (beta chain) was captured by sequencing in a study of blood T cell repertoires in COVID-19. Background on the study: The United States, Italy and Spain provided the acute and convalescent COVID-19 samples. T cells, B-cell-depleted T cells, or PBMCs supplied cDNA or gDNA.

Germline V gene data show CDR1 as SGHVS and CDR2 as FQNEAQ. The CDR3 covers 15 residues. V was clipped by 5 bases and J by 3 bases; unmatched bases: 5. In the original processing: For nucleated cells, counts were estimated from reference gene primer amplification. Using immunoSEQ multiplex PCR, the repertoire was profiled, and TCRdb retains in-frame clones only, with some absent. V and J calls and clone size are as listed in that table; D and trimming were resolved from the DNA. The sample has around 78,000 clones; 75% to 90% are singletons. The sequenced material came from peripheral blood. The chain couples TRBV7-8 to TRBJ2-4; 9 positions match TRBD1. The sequence was obtained from a man aged 45-60 years with active or convalescent COVID-19. CDR3 loop: CASSLGQGGKNIQYF. For the CDR3, the DNA is TGTGCCAGCAGCCTGGGACAGGGAGGCAAAAACATTCAGTACTTC.